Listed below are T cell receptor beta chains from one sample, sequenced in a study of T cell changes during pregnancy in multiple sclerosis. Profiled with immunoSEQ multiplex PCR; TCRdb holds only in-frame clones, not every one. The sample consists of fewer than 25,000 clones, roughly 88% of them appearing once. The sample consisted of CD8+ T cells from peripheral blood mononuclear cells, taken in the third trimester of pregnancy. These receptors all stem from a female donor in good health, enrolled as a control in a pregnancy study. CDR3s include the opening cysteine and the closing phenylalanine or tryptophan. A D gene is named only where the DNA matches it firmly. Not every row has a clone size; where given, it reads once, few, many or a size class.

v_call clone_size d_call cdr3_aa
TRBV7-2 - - CASSPDSANSPLHF
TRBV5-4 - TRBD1 CASSPQGARETQYF
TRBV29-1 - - CSVVRGNTEAFF
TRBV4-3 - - CASSQGPPRAGNQPQHF
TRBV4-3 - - CASSQDDSVDSPLHF
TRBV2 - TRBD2 CASTGLAGGLGNEQFF
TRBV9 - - CASSDVRGPRGDTNYGYTF
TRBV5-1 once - CASSLEDGGYNSPLHF
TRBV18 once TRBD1 CASSPRAYNRGPSTDTQYF
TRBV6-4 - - CASSPTDTDTQYF
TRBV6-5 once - CASSQKGGWETQYF
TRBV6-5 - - CASSTGSANYGYTF
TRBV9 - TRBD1 CASSQGDSGEKLFF
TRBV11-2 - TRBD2 CASRGSGGYNEQFF
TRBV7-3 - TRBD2 CASSSGGETQYF
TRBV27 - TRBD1 CASRDRARTEAFF
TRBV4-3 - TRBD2 CASSQDLRDYLTDTQYF